The 30 T cell receptor beta chains in this list originate from one sample, sequenced in a study of shared clonotypes between healthy human individuals. Terminally differentiated effector memory CD45RA+ cells were excluded from the naive CD8 cells, which were CD45RO-negative and positively selected for CCR7. The protocol was immunoSEQ multiplex PCR, while the TCRdb copy is restricted to in-frame clones and leaves out a portion. Seen here are around 1.9 million clones, about 92% observed once, and the top ten hold roughly 1.8%. The sequenced sample was naive CD8+ T cells from PBMCs. The receptors were gathered from a man aged 18 to 30 in good health. Some clones in this sample may be carry-over from other donors' samples.

The chain uses TRBV28 and TRBJ1-2; no definite D call. The CDR3 spans 13 residues. Germline V gene data show CDR1 as MDHEN and CDR2 as SYDVKM. V lost 8 bases and J 3 bases, leaving 13 bases between the germline ends. The CDR3 nucleotides are TGTGCCAGCCAACCGGTCGGTTACTATGGCTACACCTTC. Its protein product is CASQPVGYYGYTF.

The rearrangement uses TRBV5-6 and TRBJ2-2; 7 bases agree with TRBD1. Per the germline V gene, CDR1 is SGHDT and CDR2 is YYEEEE. With 3 bases clipped from V and 5 bases from J, the junction kept 7 bases outside the gene matches. The CDR3 is made up of 15 amino acids. The CDR3 coding sequence is TGTGCCAGCAGCTCATTAACAGGGGTGACCGGGGAGCTGTTTTTT. Translated: CASSSLTGVTGELFF.

The V and J genes are TRBV7-3 and TRBJ2-3; TRBD2 matches at 7 bases. This CDR3 region has 15 residues. J was trimmed by 6 bases and V by 2 bases; bases with no gene match: 8. The germline V gene has CDR1 SGHTA and CDR2 FQGTGA. CDR3 residues: CASSLGWEGMDTQYF. As DNA, the CDR3 is TGTGCCAGCAGCTTAGGCTGGGAGGGGATGGATACGCAGTATTTT.

The chain combines TRBV7-6 with TRBJ2-7, with 8 positions matching TRBD2. Germline V gene lookup returns CDR1 SGHVS and CDR2 FNYEAQ. V dropped 7 bases and J dropped 1; count of bases not matched to a gene: 6. CDR3 length: 14 residues. The CDR3 sequence is CASTPGGNSYEQYF. Written as DNA, the CDR3 is TGTGCCAGCACCCCGGGAGGGAATTCCTACGAGCAGTACTTC.

V usage is TRBV4-1 and J usage is TRBJ2-4, with D maybe TRBD1 (5 bases). The V and J ends lost 1 base and 9 bases respectively, with 16 bases between them. Germline V gives CDR1 MGHRA, CDR2 YSYEKL. The CDR3 is made up of 15 amino acids. The CDR3, as DNA: TGCGCCAGCAGCCAAGTCGTAAAGGGGTGGATCATTCAGTACTTC. Protein sequence: CASSQVVKGWIIQYF.

V and J are TRBV4-2 and TRBJ2-2; TRBD2 matches at 9 bases. V lost 4 bases to trimming and J lost 4 bases; unmatched junction nucleotides: 4. Germline CDR1 is LGHNA and CDR2 is YNFKEQ. The CDR3 runs to 15 residues. The DNA of the CDR3 is TGTGCCAGCAGCCTAGCGGGAGTGGGCACCGGGGAGCTGTTTTTT. It specifies CASSLAGVGTGELFF.

For this clone: Different DNA sequences within this sample yield the same CDR3. V and J are TRBV27 and TRBJ2-7, with D possibly being TRBD1 or TRBD2 (5 bases each). The CDR3 spans 14 residues. The germline V gene encodes CDR1 MNHEY and CDR2 SMNVEV (reference sequence). Trimming removed 3 bases at V and 1 base at J, with 10 bases between. The CDR3 coding sequence is TGTGCCAGCAGTTTGGTCGGGGCGTCCTACGAGCAGTACTTC. This translates into CASSLVGASYEQYF.

This chain uses TRBV6-5 with TRBJ1-1, with a tentative D call TRBD1 (6 bases). Germline V gives CDR1 MNHEY, CDR2 SVGAGI. The CDR3 runs to 16 residues. V was clipped by 0 bases and J by 1 base, with 12 bases between them. The CDR3 loop is CASSYSRRGGNTEAFF. The CDR3 nucleotides read TGTGCCAGCAGTTACTCGAGAAGGGGGGGGAACACTGAAGCTTTCTTT.

The CDR3 protein is CASSQNRGPGNTIYF. The CDR3 bases are TGCGCCAGCAGCCAGAACCGGGGTCCCGGAAACACCATATATTTT. This rearrangement joins TRBV4-3 to TRBJ1-3; D gene ambiguous. Germline CDR1 LGHNA, CDR2 YSLEER. V dropped 3 bases and J dropped 4 bases, with 13 bases sitting between them. The CDR3 consists of 15 residues.

J is TRBJ1-5 and V is TRBV27; TRBD1 aligns across 11 bases. Germline assignment: CDR1 MNHEY and CDR2 SMNVEV (reference sequence). Trimming at V came to 5 bases and at J to 5 bases, leaving 8 bases not matched to a gene. The CDR3 spans 16 residues. CDR3: CASSHLPGQGDQPQHF. CDR3 sequence (DNA): TGTGCCAGCAGTCACCTCCCGGGACAGGGGGATCAGCCCCAGCATTTT.

The rearrangement joins TRBV13 to TRBJ2-2; D ambiguous. Trimming took off 5 bases at V and 6 bases at J, with 16 bases between the two ends. CDR3 length equals 15 residues. Per germline, CDR1 PRHDT and CDR2 FYEKMQ (reference sequence). The CDR3: CASSPFAYAAGELFF. CDR3 DNA sequence: TGTGCCAGCAGCCCCTTCGCTTATGCCGCCGGGGAGCTGTTTTTT.

The chain recombines TRBV11-2 with TRBJ2-7; the match to TRBD1 covers 8 bases. V lost 5 bases to trimming and J lost 5 bases; unmatched junction nucleotides: 11. The germline gives CDR1 SGHAT, CDR2 FQNNGV. The CDR3 loop spans 15 amino acids. CDR3 sequence reads: CASSHADRVGDEQYF. For the CDR3, the DNA is TGTGCCAGCAGCCATGCGGACAGGGTGGGTGACGAGCAGTACTTC.

J is TRBJ2-1 and V is TRBV7-6; 10 bases agree with TRBD2. Germline loops: CDR1 SGHVS, CDR2 FNYEAQ. The CDR3 has 18 residues. V trimming: 3 bases; J trimming: 0 bases; junction bases outside the gene matches: 8. The chain's CDR3 is CASSLVAGGPTSYNEQFF. The CDR3, as DNA: TGTGCCAGCAGCTTGGTAGCGGGAGGCCCGACCTCCTACAATGAGCAGTTCTTC.

The chain joins TRBV30 to TRBJ1-1; D remains unclear. CDR1 GTSNPN and CDR2 SVGIG come from the germline V gene (reference sequence). The CDR3 totals 13 residues. With 4 bases removed from V and 1 base from J, the gap between germline ends came to 10 bases. The CDR3 region is CAWTWQTNTEAFF. The CDR3 nucleotides are TGTGCCTGGACATGGCAGACGAACACTGAAGCTTTCTTT.

This chain links TRBV15 with TRBJ2-3, with D tentatively TRBD2 (5 bases). This CDR3 is 15 amino acids long. V was pared by 3 bases and J by 2 bases, with 12 bases between. In germline, CDR1 is LNHNV, CDR2 YYDKDF (reference sequence). CDR3 amino acids: CATSSPGYYTDTQYF. In nucleotides, the CDR3 is TGTGCCACCAGCAGCCCGGGGTATTACACAGATACGCAGTATTTT.

The chain recombines TRBV4-3 with TRBJ2-1; 10 positions match TRBD1. The germline CDR1 and CDR2 sequences are LGHNA and YSLEER. Trimming removed 5 bases from V and 5 bases from J; junction bases left unmatched: 6. CDR3 length: 15 amino acids. The CDR3 reads CASSKDRGFDNEQFF. CDR3 coding DNA: TGCGCCAGCAGCAAGGACAGGGGGTTTGACAATGAGCAGTTCTTC.

CDR3 DNA: TGCGCCAGCAGCTACCGACAGGGGTTGAGGGACACTGAAGCTTTCTTT. Translation gives CASSYRQGLRDTEAFF. The chain employs TRBV4-1 and TRBJ1-1, with 8 bases fitting TRBD1. The CDR3 contains 16 residues. The germline CDR1 and CDR2 sequences are MGHRA and YSYEKL. The trim removed 5 bases at V and 3 bases at J, leaving 11 bases unmatched.

The CDR3 DNA sequence: TGTGCCAGCAGTGACCTTGGACAGGGGGGCTCACCCCTCCACTTT. It translates to CASSDLGQGGSPLHF. This sequence joins TRBV6-1 and TRBJ1-6; 10 nucleotides line up with TRBD1. Germline CDR1 MNHNS, CDR2 SASEGT. V trimming: 3 bases; J trimming: 10 bases; junction bases outside the gene matches: 6. The CDR3 is made up of 15 amino acids.

The chain joins TRBV28 to TRBJ2-7, with 12 bases fitting TRBD2. The CDR3 has 17 amino acids. Germline lookup yields CDR1 MDHEN and CDR2 SYDVKM. J was trimmed by 2 bases and V by 6 bases; bases with no gene match: 11. The CDR3 region is CASSFNGLAGRTYEQYF. Written as DNA, the CDR3 is TGTGCCAGCAGCTTCAACGGACTAGCGGGACGGACCTACGAGCAGTACTTC. Combining the CDR3 with reference TRBV28 and TRBJ2-7 gives the whole variable domain DVKVTQSSRYLVKRTGEKVFLECVQDMDHENMFWYRQDPGLGLRLIYFSYDVKMKEKGDIPEGYSVSREKKERFSLILESASTNQTSMYLCASSFNGLAGRTYEQYFGPGTRLTVT.

The J gene is TRBJ2-3, the V gene TRBV27, with 8 bases aligning to TRBD2. The CDR3 sequence is 16 residues long. The V gene's germline CDR1 is MNHEY and CDR2 SMNVEV (reference sequence). V lost 3 bases, J lost 4 bases, and 9 bases stayed unmatched. The CDR3 sequence is CASSFISGSSPDTQYF. CDR3 DNA: TGTGCCAGCAGTTTTATCAGCGGGAGTAGCCCAGATACGCAGTATTTT.

The V and J genes are TRBV28 and TRBJ2-2, with no clear D. The CDR3 runs 14 residues. Trimming removed 4 bases at V and 3 bases at J, with 9 bases between. CDR1 is MDHEN, CDR2 SYDVKM, per germline. CDR3 amino acids: CASSWKLYTGELFF. The DNA of the CDR3 is TGTGCCAGCAGTTGGAAACTATACACCGGGGAGCTGTTTTTT.

The chain recombines TRBV7-2 with TRBJ2-3, with 7 bases matching TRBD2. V shed 2 bases, J shed 3 bases, and the junction held 8 bases outside the gene matches. Germline-derived CDR1 and CDR2 are SGHTA and FQGNSA. The CDR3 is 16 amino acids. CDR3 amino acids: CASSLIGGGPTDTQYF. CDR3 in DNA: TGTGCCAGCAGCTTAATTGGGGGAGGGCCTACAGATACGCAGTATTTT.

This rearrangement joins TRBV7-3 to TRBJ2-1, with D possibly TRBD2 on 10 matching bases. The CDR3 runs to 16 residues. The germline V and J ends were trimmed by 5 bases and 5 bases, with 19 bases remaining between them. The germline V gene has CDR1 SGHTA and CDR2 FQGTGA. The CDR3 sequence: CASSKTGGLANNEQFF. The CDR3 nucleotides read TGTGCCAGCAGCAAGACAGGGGGACTAGCGAACAATGAGCAGTTCTTC.

The chain uses TRBV28 and TRBJ2-7; possible D gene TRBD1, 6 bases. Trimming cost V 6 bases and J 2 bases, with 17 bases left between them. The CDR3 consists of 15 residues. In germline, CDR1 is MDHEN, CDR2 SYDVKM. Here the CDR3 DNA reads TGTGCCAGCAGGTCTCGAGGACAGAATCCCTACGAGCAGTACTTC. Its protein is CASRSRGQNPYEQYF.

J is TRBJ2-7 and V is TRBV7-9; D is perhaps TRBD1 (6 bases). Germline loops: CDR1 SEHNR, CDR2 FQNEAQ (reference sequence). The CDR3 is 15 residues long. V lost 5 bases, J lost 1 base, and 15 bases lay in between. The CDR3 spells CASSPKRDTSYEQYF. CDR3 in DNA: TGTGCCAGCAGCCCCAAGAGGGACACGTCCTACGAGCAGTACTTC.

Notes on this clone: Within the sample, other DNA sequences also encode this same CDR3. The chain has TRBV7-3 and TRBJ2-1, with 9 bases aligning to TRBD2. The germline V gene has CDR1 SGHTA and CDR2 FQGTGA. The CDR3 covers 16 residues. With V trimmed by 3 bases and J by 0 bases, 3 bases remained unmatched. For the CDR3, the DNA is TGTGCCAGCAGCTTGGCGGGAGGGCCCTCCTACAATGAGCAGTTCTTC. Encoded protein: CASSLAGGPSYNEQFF.

This rearrangement joins TRBV6-5 to TRBJ2-1; 9 positions agree with TRBD1. Germline CDR1 MNHEY, CDR2 SVGAGI. This CDR3 is 14 amino acids long. Trimming took 0 bases from V and 9 from J; bases not matched to a gene: 3. CDR3 nucleotides: TGTGCCAGCAGTTACTCGCGGACAGGGGTTGAGCAGTTCTTC. Amino acid sequence: CASSYSRTGVEQFF.

In this sample, this clone turned up once. The chain combines TRBV9 with TRBJ2-6; a possible D gene is TRBD2 (5 bases). The ends were cut back, 0 bases at V and 0 bases at J, with 7 bases in the middle. The length of the CDR3 is 16 residues. In germline, CDR1 is SGDLS, CDR2 YYNGEE. CDR3 amino acids: CASSVGLRSGANVLTF. In DNA, the CDR3 is TGTGCCAGCAGCGTAGGACTACGCTCTGGGGCCAACGTCCTGACTTTC.

The chain recombines TRBV15 with TRBJ2-7, with TRBD1 matching over 7 bases. The V gene end was trimmed by 7 bases and the J gene end by 1 base; junction bases not matched to a gene: 7. The germline CDR1 and CDR2 sequences are LNHNV and YYDKDF (reference sequence). The CDR3 totals 14 residues. The CDR3 reads CATKMTGISYEQYF. The CDR3 DNA follows: TGTGCCACCAAGATGACAGGGATTTCCTACGAGCAGTACTTC. Together with reference TRBV15 and TRBJ2-7, the CDR3 gives the full variable domain: DAMVIQNPRYQVTQFGKPVTLSCSQTLNHNVMYWYQQKSSQAPKLLFHYYDKDFNNEADTPDNFQSRRPNTSFCFLDIRSPGLGDTAMYLCATKMTGISYEQYFGPGTRLTVT.

The chain has TRBV28 and TRBJ1-5; D unclear. The germline gives CDR1 MDHEN, CDR2 SYDVKM. The V and J ends lost 3 bases and 1 base respectively, with 13 bases between them. This CDR3 region has 16 residues. CDR3: CASSFFGLGSNQPQHF. The DNA for the CDR3 is TGTGCCAGCAGTTTTTTCGGGTTAGGGAGCAATCAGCCCCAGCATTTT. The entire variable domain, with the rest obtained from reference TRBV28 and TRBJ1-5, is as follows: DVKVTQSSRYLVKRTGEKVFLECVQDMDHENMFWYRQDPGLGLRLIYFSYDVKMKEKGDIPEGYSVSREKKERFSLILESASTNQTSMYLCASSFFGLGSNQPQHFGDGTRLSIL.